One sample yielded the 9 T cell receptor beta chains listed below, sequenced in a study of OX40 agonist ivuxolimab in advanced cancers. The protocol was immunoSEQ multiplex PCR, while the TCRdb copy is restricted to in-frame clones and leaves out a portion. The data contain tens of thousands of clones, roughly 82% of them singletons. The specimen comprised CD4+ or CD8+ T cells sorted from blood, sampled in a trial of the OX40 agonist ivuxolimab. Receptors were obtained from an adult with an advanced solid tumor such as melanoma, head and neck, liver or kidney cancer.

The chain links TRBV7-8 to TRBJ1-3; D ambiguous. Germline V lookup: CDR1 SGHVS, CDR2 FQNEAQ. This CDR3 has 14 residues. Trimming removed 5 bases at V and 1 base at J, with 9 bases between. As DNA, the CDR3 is TGTGCCAGCAGCCCGACGGAATCTGGAAACACCATATATTTT. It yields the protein CASSPTESGNTIYF.

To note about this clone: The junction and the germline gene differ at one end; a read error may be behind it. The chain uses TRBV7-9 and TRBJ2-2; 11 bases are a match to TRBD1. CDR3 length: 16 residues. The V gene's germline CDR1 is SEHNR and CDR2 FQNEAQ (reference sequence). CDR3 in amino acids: CASSLGTGGNTEELFF. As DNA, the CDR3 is TGTGCCAGCAGCTTAGGGACAGGGGGCAACACCGAGGAGCTGTTTTTT.

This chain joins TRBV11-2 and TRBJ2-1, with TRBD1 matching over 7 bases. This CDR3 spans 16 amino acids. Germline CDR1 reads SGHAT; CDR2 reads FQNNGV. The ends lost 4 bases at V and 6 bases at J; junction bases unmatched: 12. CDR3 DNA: TGTGCCAGCAGCTCTAACAGGGGCCGCACTTTCAATGAGCAGTTCTTC. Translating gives CASSSNRGRTFNEQFF. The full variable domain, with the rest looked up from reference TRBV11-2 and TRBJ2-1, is EAGVAQSPRYKIIEKRQSVAFWCNPISGHATLYWYQQILGQGPKLLIQFQNNGVVDDSQLPKDRFSAERLKGVDSTLKIQPAKLEDSAVYLCASSSNRGRTFNEQFFGPGTRLTVL.

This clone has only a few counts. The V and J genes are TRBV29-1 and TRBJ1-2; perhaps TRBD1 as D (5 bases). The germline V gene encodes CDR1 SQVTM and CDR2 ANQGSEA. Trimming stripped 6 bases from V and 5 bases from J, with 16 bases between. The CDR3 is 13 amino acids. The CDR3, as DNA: TGCAGCGTAACGTCCGGGACGGTATATGGCTACACCTTC. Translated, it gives CSVTSGTVYGYTF.

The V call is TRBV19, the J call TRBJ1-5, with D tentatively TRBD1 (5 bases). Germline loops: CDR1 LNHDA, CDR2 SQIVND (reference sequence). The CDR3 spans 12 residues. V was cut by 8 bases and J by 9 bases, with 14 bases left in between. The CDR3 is CASQYGHSPQHF. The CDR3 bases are TGTGCCAGTCAGTACGGACACTCGCCCCAGCATTTT.

The CDR3 here is CASIEAGSPNTGELFF. For the CDR3, the DNA is TGTGCCAGTATCGAAGCCGGGAGCCCGAACACCGGGGAGCTGTTTTTT. V and J are TRBV19 and TRBJ2-2; D might be TRBD2 (6 bases). This CDR3 is 16 amino acids long. Deletions cut 7 bases from V and 0 bases from J, with 15 bases between. The germline CDR1 and CDR2 sequences are LNHDA and SQIVND (reference sequence).

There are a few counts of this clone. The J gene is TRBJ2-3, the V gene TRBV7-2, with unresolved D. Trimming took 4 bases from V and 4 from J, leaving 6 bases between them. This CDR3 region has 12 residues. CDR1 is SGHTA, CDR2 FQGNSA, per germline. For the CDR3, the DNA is TGTGCCAGCAGCTGGCCACCAGATACGCAGTATTTT. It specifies CASSWPPDTQYF.

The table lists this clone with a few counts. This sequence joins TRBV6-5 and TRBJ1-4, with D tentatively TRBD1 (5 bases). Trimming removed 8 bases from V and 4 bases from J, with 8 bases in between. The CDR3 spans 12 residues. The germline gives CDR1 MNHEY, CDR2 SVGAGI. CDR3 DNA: TGTGCCAGCTCAGGGATTAATGAAAAACTGTTTTTT. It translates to CASSGINEKLFF.

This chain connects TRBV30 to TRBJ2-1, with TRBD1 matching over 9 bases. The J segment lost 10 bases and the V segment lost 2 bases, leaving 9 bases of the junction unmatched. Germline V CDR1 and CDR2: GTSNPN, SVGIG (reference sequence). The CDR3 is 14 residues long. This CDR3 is CAWSSIRTGVEQFF. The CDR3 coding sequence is TGTGCCTGGAGTTCAATCAGGACAGGGGTCGAGCAGTTCTTC.